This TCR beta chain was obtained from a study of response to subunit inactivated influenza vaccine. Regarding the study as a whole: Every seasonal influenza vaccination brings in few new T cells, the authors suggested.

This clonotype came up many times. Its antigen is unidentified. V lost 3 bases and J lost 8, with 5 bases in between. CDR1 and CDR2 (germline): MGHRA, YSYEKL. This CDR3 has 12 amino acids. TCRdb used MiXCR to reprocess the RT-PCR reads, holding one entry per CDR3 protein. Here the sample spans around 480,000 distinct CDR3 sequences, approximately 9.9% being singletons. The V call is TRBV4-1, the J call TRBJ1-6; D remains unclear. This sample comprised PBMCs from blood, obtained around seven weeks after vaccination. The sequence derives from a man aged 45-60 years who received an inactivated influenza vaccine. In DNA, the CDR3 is TGCGCCAGCAGCCAGAGCGATTCACCCCTCCACTTT. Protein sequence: CASSQSDSPLHF.